Presented here are 25 T cell receptor beta chains from one specimen sequenced in a study of T cell changes during pregnancy in multiple sclerosis. Assay used: immunoSEQ multiplex PCR; TCRdb lists only in-frame clones, some missing. This sample has around 69,000 clones, with roughly 90% found just once. Sample: peripheral blood, taken in the third trimester of pregnancy. The receptors derive from a female donor with multiple sclerosis, enrolled in a pregnancy study.

This chain connects TRBV5-6 to TRBJ2-7, with 7 bases lining up with TRBD1. V trimming: 4 bases; J trimming: 2 bases; junction bases outside the gene matches: 9. Per the germline V gene, CDR1 is SGHDT and CDR2 is YYEEEE. This CDR3 region has 15 residues. CDR3 sequence: CASSRWTGGPYEQYF. The CDR3 bases are TGTGCCAGCAGCCGATGGACAGGCGGCCCCTACGAGCAGTACTTC.

This chain joins TRBV7-2 and TRBJ2-6; 7 bases are shared with TRBD2. Germline V gene lookup returns CDR1 SGHTA and CDR2 FQGNSA. J gave up 2 bases and V 2 bases, and 3 bases lay outside the gene matches. The CDR3 covers 16 residues. CDR3 protein: CASSLRGGAGANVLTF. The DNA for the CDR3 is TGTGCCAGCAGCTTAAGGGGAGGGGCTGGGGCCAACGTCCTGACTTTC. The full variable domain, its missing parts supplied by reference TRBV7-2 and TRBJ2-6, is GAGVSQSPSNKVTEKGKDVELRCDPISGHTALYWYRQSLGQGLEFLIYFQGNSAPDKSGLPSDRFSAERTGGSVSTLTIQRTQQEDSAVYLCASSLRGGAGANVLTFGAGSRLTVL.

The CDR3 DNA follows: TGTGCCAGCAGTCCCCGGGACAGGTCCTACGAGCAGTACTTC. This sequence encodes CASSPRDRSYEQYF. The V call is TRBV6-1, the J call TRBJ2-7; 8 bases fit TRBD1. CDR3 length: 14 residues. V lost 5 bases, J lost 1 base, and 4 bases stayed unmatched. The germline V gene encodes CDR1 MNHNS and CDR2 SASEGT.

This sequence joins TRBV7-9 and TRBJ1-1, with 8 nucleotides matching TRBD1. Germline loops: CDR1 SEHNR, CDR2 FQNEAQ (reference sequence). The CDR3 is 15 residues long. Unmatched junction bases numbered 12, after V lost 11 bases and J lost 1 base. The CDR3 DNA reads TGTGCCGAAGTTCAGGGGGCGCGGTCGAACACTGAAGCTTTCTTT. This encodes CAEVQGARSNTEAFF. Full variable domain (outside the CDR3, taken from reference TRBV7-9 and TRBJ1-1): DTGVSQNPRHKITKRGQNVTFRCDPISEHNRLYWYRQTLGQGPEFLTYFQNEAQLEKSRLLSDRFSAERPKGSFSTLEIQRTEQGDSAMYLCAEVQGARSNTEAFFGQGTRLTVV.

The chain recombines TRBV7-2 with TRBJ1-6; no clear D gene. The germline V and J ends were trimmed by 5 bases and 7 bases, with 15 bases remaining between them. Germline V gives CDR1 SGHTA, CDR2 FQGNSA. The CDR3 totals 15 residues. CDR3 residues: CASSPGRVPNSPLHF. CDR3 DNA: TGTGCCAGCAGCCCCGGTCGGGTGCCGAATTCACCCCTCCACTTT.

The chain combines TRBV29-1 with TRBJ1-1, with a tentative D call TRBD1 (6 bases). The CDR3 totals 12 residues. CDR1 and CDR2 (germline): SQVTM, ANQGSEA. The V gene lost 6 bases and the J gene lost 1 base, with 9 bases spanning the gap. Here the CDR3 reads CSVQGWNTEAFF. Here the CDR3 DNA reads TGCAGCGTACAGGGATGGAACACTGAAGCTTTCTTT.

V gene TRBV7-8 combines with J gene TRBJ1-2, with 7 bases lining up with TRBD1. The V segment lost 0 bases and the J segment 10 bases; nucleotides outside the gene matches: 14. The CDR3 spans 16 residues. Per germline, CDR1 SGHVS and CDR2 FQNEAQ. As DNA, the CDR3 is TGTGCCAGCAGCTTAGCGACGACAGGGCTTGGGGGTGCCTACACCTTC. Protein: CASSLATTGLGGAYTF.

The chain combines TRBV5-5 with TRBJ1-1; D not resolved. CDR1 is SGHKS and CDR2 is YYEKEE in the germline V gene (reference sequence). This CDR3 has 18 amino acids. V was trimmed by 4 bases and J by 5 bases, leaving 27 bases between them. The CDR3 here is CASSPGMAGNFRGTEAFF. The CDR3 DNA sequence: TGTGCCAGCAGCCCCGGGATGGCAGGAAACTTTCGAGGAACTGAAGCTTTCTTT.

Comments on this clone: A junction end diverges from the germline sequence, so it may reflect a read error. The V and J genes are TRBV18 and TRBJ2-1, with D perhaps TRBD2 (5 bases). The CDR3 totals 12 residues. Germline CDR1 is KGHSH and CDR2 is LQKENI. In nucleotides, the CDR3 is TGTGCCAGCTCGCCGCGGGCGGGCTCGTCGCTCTTC. Residues: CASSPRAGSSLF.

The chain combines TRBV20-1 with TRBJ1-4; no clear D. The CDR3 is 11 residues long. The germline gives CDR1 DFQATT, CDR2 SNEGSKA (reference sequence). V was shortened by 3 bases and J by 8 bases, with 7 bases between the two germline ends. CDR3 sequence: CSARRPEKLFF. As DNA, the CDR3 is TGCAGTGCTAGGCGCCCCGAAAAACTGTTTTTT.

The rearrangement joins TRBV11-2 to TRBJ2-1, with 7 bases fitting TRBD1. This CDR3 spans 14 amino acids. Germline V gene data show CDR1 as SGHAT and CDR2 as FQNNGV. The junction had 8 bases not matched to a gene; V was cut back by 5 bases and J by 7 bases. The CDR3 DNA reads as TGTGCCAGCAGCCCCGGGACAGTTGGAAATGAGCAGTTCTTC. Encoded protein: CASSPGTVGNEQFF.

This sequence joins TRBV19 and TRBJ2-1; tentatively, D is TRBD2 (6 bases). Germline V CDR1 and CDR2: LNHDA, SQIVND (reference sequence). The V end was cut by 7 bases, the J end by 10 bases, with 20 bases between. CDR3 size: 14 residues. The chain's CDR3 is CASTLGVSGEEQFF. In nucleotides, the CDR3 is TGTGCCAGTACCCTAGGGGTTTCGGGGGAAGAGCAGTTCTTC.

This clone was seen a few times. The rearrangement uses TRBV2 and TRBJ2-7; maybe TRBD1 (6 bases). Per the germline V gene, CDR1 is SNHLY and CDR2 is FYNNEI. This CDR3 is built from 13 residues. V dropped 6 bases and J dropped 6 bases, with 15 bases sitting between them. The CDR3 is CASRGTQGGEQYF. As DNA, the CDR3 is TGTGCCAGCAGGGGGACACAGGGTGGCGAGCAGTACTTC. Based on the CDR3 plus reference TRBV2 and TRBJ2-7, the full variable domain is EPEVTQTPSHQVTQMGQEVILRCVPISNHLYFYWYRQILGQKVEFLVSFYNNEISEKSEIFDDQFSVERPDGSNFTLKIRSTKLEDSAMYFCASRGTQGGEQYFGPGTRLTVT.

This chain uses TRBV11-3 with TRBJ2-7; 7 bases are shared with TRBD2. Germline V gene lookup returns CDR1 SGHNT and CDR2 YENEEA. The CDR3 sequence is 13 residues long. The V segment lost 4 bases and the J segment 2 bases; nucleotides outside the gene matches: 2. The CDR3 sequence is CASSSGGAYEQYF. DNA for the CDR3: TGTGCCAGCAGCTCTGGGGGGGCCTACGAGCAGTACTTC. The variable domain in full, completed from reference TRBV11-3 and TRBJ2-7, reads EAGVVQSPRYKIIEKKQPVAFWCNPISGHNTLYWYLQNLGQGPELLIRYENEEAVDDSQLPKDRFSAERLKGVDSTLKIQPAELGDSAVYLCASSSGGAYEQYFGPGTRLTVT.

As concerns this clone: Being one base from a much bigger clone, this may be a read error. V usage is TRBV7-8 and J usage is TRBJ1-5; D not resolved. CDR1 SGHVS and CDR2 FQNEAQ come from the germline V gene. V was cut by 3 bases and J by 2 bases, with 5 bases left in between. The CDR3 spans 13 residues. CDR3 sequence reads: CASSFGRNQPQHF. The CDR3 DNA reads TGTGCCAGCAGCTTTGGCCGCAATCAGCCCCAGCATTTT. The full variable domain, its missing parts supplied by reference TRBV7-8 and TRBJ1-5, is GAGVSQSPRYKVAKRGQDVALRCDPISGHVSLFWYQQALGQGPEFLTYFQNEAQLDKSGLPSDRFFAERPEGSVSTLKIQRTQQEDSAVYLCASSFGRNQPQHFGDGTRLSIL.

The rearrangement uses TRBV9 and TRBJ1-2; 8 bases fit TRBD1. Germline CDR1 is SGDLS and CDR2 is YYNGEE. V lost 3 bases and J lost 0; bases outside the gene matches: 1. This CDR3 comprises 14 residues. CDR3 in amino acids: CASSATGANYGYTF. Written as DNA, the CDR3 is TGTGCCAGCAGCGCGACAGGGGCTAACTATGGCTACACCTTC. The variable domain in full, with the rest retrieved from reference TRBV9 and TRBJ1-2, is DSGVTQTPKHLITATGQRVTLRCSPRSGDLSVYWYQQSLDQGLQFLIQYYNGEERAKGNILERFSAQQFPDLHSELNLSSLELGDSALYFCASSATGANYGYTFGSGTRLTVV.

This rearrangement joins TRBV7-3 to TRBJ1-1, with no clear D. V was trimmed by 5 bases and J by 0 bases, leaving 7 bases between them. The germline CDR1 and CDR2 sequences are SGHTA and FQGTGA. The CDR3 length is 13 residues. This chain's CDR3 is CASSIQVNTEAFF. CDR3 DNA: TGTGCCAGCAGCATTCAGGTGAACACTGAAGCTTTCTTT.

On this clone itself: Other DNA variants within this sample encode the same CDR3. This chain connects TRBV5-1 to TRBJ1-1; perhaps TRBD1 as D (5 bases). Trimming pared 0 bases from V and 0 bases from J, leaving 6 bases between. CDR1 and CDR2 (germline): SGHRS, YFSETQ. This CDR3 spans 14 amino acids. CDR3 bases: TGCGCCAGCAGCTTGGACAGGTTGAACACTGAAGCTTTCTTT. This sequence encodes CASSLDRLNTEAFF. Full variable domain (outside the CDR3, taken from reference TRBV5-1 and TRBJ1-1): KAGVTQTPRYLIKTRGQQVTLSCSPISGHRSVSWYQQTPGQGLQFLFEYFSETQRNKGNFPGRFSGRQFSNSRSEMNVSTLELGDSALYLCASSLDRLNTEAFFGQGTRLTVV.

V usage is TRBV9 and J usage is TRBJ2-5, with a possible D match to TRBD1 (5 bases). This CDR3 is built from 17 residues. V lost 0 bases to trimming and J lost 7 bases, with 22 bases between them. The germline gives CDR1 SGDLS, CDR2 YYNGEE. Here the CDR3 reads CASSVDGTGSLRGTQYF. The CDR3 nucleotides read TGTGCCAGCAGCGTAGATGGAACAGGAAGCTTACGAGGGACCCAGTACTTC.

The CDR3 is CASSYEGSTEAFF. For the CDR3, the DNA is TGTGCCAGCAGTTACGAAGGGAGTACTGAAGCTTTCTTT. The V gene is TRBV6-5, the J gene TRBJ1-1; D gene unclear. Germline assignment: CDR1 MNHEY and CDR2 SVGAGI. This CDR3 is built from 13 residues. Trimming took off 2 bases at V and 5 bases at J, with 9 bases between the two ends.

This clone was seen a handful of times. The CDR3, as DNA: TGCGCCAGCAGCTTGGGGACTAGAACTAAAGAGACCCAGTACTTC. This sequence encodes CASSLGTRTKETQYF. The chain joins TRBV5-1 to TRBJ2-5, with 7 bases identical to TRBD2. The CDR3 is made up of 15 amino acids. CDR1 and CDR2 from the germline V gene are SGHRS and YFSETQ. The trim removed 0 bases at V and 3 bases at J, leaving 5 bases unmatched.

J is TRBJ2-3 and V is TRBV9; no clear D. This CDR3 has 16 residues. Looked up from germline, CDR1 is SGDLS and CDR2 is YYNGEE. Trimming took 3 bases from V and 1 from J, leaving 15 bases between them. CDR3 loop: CASSAISPRGTDTQYF. In DNA, the CDR3 is TGTGCCAGCAGCGCTATCTCACCACGGGGCACAGATACGCAGTATTTT.

CDR3 residues: CASNYGVAGEDTQYF. Here the CDR3 DNA reads TGCGCCAGCAACTATGGGGTAGCGGGGGAAGATACGCAGTATTTT. The rearrangement links TRBV5-1 to TRBJ2-3, with 9 bases fitting TRBD2. J was trimmed by 5 bases and V by 6 bases; bases with no gene match: 10. The CDR3 spans 15 residues. From germline, CDR1 is SGHRS and CDR2 YFSETQ.

This sequence joins TRBV9 and TRBJ2-1, with unresolved D. Trimming cost V 0 bases and J 0 bases, with 7 bases left between them. CDR3 size: 15 residues. CDR1 is SGDLS, CDR2 YYNGEE, per germline. The CDR3 loop reads CASSVGSSSYNEQFF. The DNA for the CDR3 is TGTGCCAGCAGCGTAGGGTCTAGCTCCTACAATGAGCAGTTCTTC.

This chain's CDR3 is CAWRPGLAGGKEQYF. In DNA form, the CDR3 reads TGTGCCTGGAGGCCGGGACTAGCGGGGGGGAAGGAGCAGTACTTC. This rearrangement joins TRBV30 to TRBJ2-7, with 16 bases that match TRBD2. Trimming took 3 bases from V and 7 from J; bases not matched to a gene: 6. There are 15 residues in the CDR3. Germline assignment: CDR1 GTSNPN and CDR2 SVGIG (reference sequence). Filled out from reference TRBV30 and TRBJ2-7, the complete variable domain reads SQTIHQWPATLVQPVGSPLSLECTVEGTSNPNLYWYRQAAGRGLQLLFYSVGIGQISSEVPQNLSASRPQDRQFILSSKKLLLSDSGFYLCAWRPGLAGGKEQYFGPGTRLTVT.